Below are 6 T cell receptor beta chains sequenced from a single sample in a study of spatial heterogeneity in lung cancer. MiXCR was run by TCRdb on the 5' RACE reads, yielding one entry per CDR3 protein. This sample has approximately 20,000 distinct CDR3 sequences, with about 9% found just once. The sample's time point: blood at routine non-recurrence follow-up after resection. This specimen consisted of PBMCs, obtained at follow-up. Receptor source: a female donor with early-stage non-small cell lung cancer.

In its sample, this clonotype was seen many times. This chain joins TRBV7-2 and TRBJ1-4; tentatively, D is TRBD1 (5 bases). The germline V and J ends were trimmed by 6 bases and 0 bases, with 11 bases remaining between them. CDR3 size: 15 residues. Germline CDR1 and CDR2: SGHTA and FQGNSA. This CDR3 is CASRRQSTTNEKLFF. The CDR3 nucleotides read TGTGCCAGCAGACGACAGAGCACAACTAATGAAAAACTGTTTTTT.

This clonotype was detected ten times or more. V gene TRBV30 combines with J gene TRBJ1-1; perhaps TRBD1 as D (5 bases). The CDR3 covers 13 residues. The V end was cut by 5 bases, the J end by 1 base, with 11 bases between. From germline, CDR1 is GTSNPN and CDR2 SVGIG (reference sequence). Written as DNA, the CDR3 is TGTGCCTGGGGGTCTGGACAGAACACTGAAGCTTTCTTT. Encoded protein: CAWGSGQNTEAFF.

This clonotype was found many times. The rearrangement links TRBV5-1 to TRBJ2-5, with 9 bases matching TRBD2. The CDR3 runs 15 residues. In germline, CDR1 is SGHRS, CDR2 YFSETQ. Unmatched junction bases numbered 9, after V lost 4 bases and J lost 5 bases. The CDR3 coding sequence is TGCGCCAGCAGCCCCGTAGCGGGAGTCGGGGAGACCCAGTACTTC. Translated, it gives CASSPVAGVGETQYF. The complete variable domain, with remaining parts taken from reference TRBV5-1 and TRBJ2-5, reads KAGVTQTPRYLIKTRGQQVTLSCSPISGHRSVSWYQQTPGQGLQFLFEYFSETQRNKGNFPGRFSGRQFSNSRSEMNVSTLELGDSALYLCASSPVAGVGETQYFGPGTRLLVL.

In this sample, this clonotype turned up many times. This sequence joins TRBV7-9 and TRBJ1-5; D is uncertain. This CDR3 spans 12 amino acids. The V gene lost 6 bases and the J gene lost 11 bases, with 14 bases spanning the gap. CDR1 is SEHNR and CDR2 is FQNEAQ in the germline V gene (reference sequence). The CDR3 nucleotides are TGTGCCAGCAGTTTCGAGGCCGGAGCCCAGCATTTT. Amino acids: CASSFEAGAQHF. Complete variable domain (other parts from reference TRBV7-9 and TRBJ1-5): DTGVSQNPRHKITKRGQNVTFRCDPISEHNRLYWYRQTLGQGPEFLTYFQNEAQLEKSRLLSDRFSAERPKGSFSTLEIQRTEQGDSAMYLCASSFEAGAQHFGDGTRLSIL.

This clonotype was counted at least ten times. The V and J genes are TRBV7-3 and TRBJ2-5; the D call may be TRBD1 or TRBD2 (6 bases each). This CDR3 spans 13 amino acids. Germline lookup yields CDR1 SGHTA and CDR2 FQGTGA. The V and J ends lost 5 bases and 4 bases respectively, with 11 bases between them. The CDR3 region is CASSPQGGETQYF. In DNA, the CDR3 is TGTGCCAGCAGCCCACAGGGAGGAGAGACCCAGTACTTC.

In its sample, this clonotype was seen many times. The chain couples TRBV7-3 to TRBJ2-6; D call uncertain. The CDR3 spans 15 residues. The germline V gene encodes CDR1 SGHTA and CDR2 FQGTGA. Trimming cost V 1 base and J 1 base, with 5 bases left between them. The CDR3 sequence: CASSLNPSGANVLTF. The CDR3 DNA is TGTGCCAGCAGCTTAAACCCTTCTGGGGCCAACGTCCTGACTTTC.